This TCR beta chain was captured by sequencing in a study of blood T cell repertoires in COVID-19. Study information: T cells, B-cell-depleted T cells, or PBMCs supplied cDNA or gDNA.

In Seattle, patients joined the study during active infection and were tracked longitudinally. Germline V gene data show CDR1 as LNHDA and CDR2 as SQIVND (reference sequence). This CDR3 spans 16 amino acids. Germline trimming cut 6 bases from V and 0 bases from J; bases unmatched to any gene: 5. Sequencing was performed with immunoSEQ multiplex PCR; in TCRdb, only in-frame clones are kept and a portion is missing. The repertoire holds 300,000 to 350,000 clones, with roughly 86% as singletons. The TCR was taken from a woman aged 70 to 79 with COVID-19, enrolled during active disease. This chain uses TRBV19 with TRBJ1-2; 12 nucleotides align to TRBD1. Material: peripheral blood. DNA of the CDR3: TGTGCCAGTAGCCGGGACAGGGGGCCGACTAACTATGGCTACACCTTC. Translated, it gives CASSRDRGPTNYGYTF.